This T cell receptor beta chain was sequenced in a study of CD8+ T cells in alopecia areata. The wider study: After 6 to 18 months of tofacitinib, follow-up continued 6 months off drug.

Sequencing templates came from extracted RNA that was reverse transcribed into cDNA. Sequencing used immunoSEQ multiplex PCR; TCRdb keeps in-frame clones, though not all of them. The sample yields over 100,000 clones, under 60% seen once. Losses at the gene ends were 0 bases for V and 5 bases for J; bases not matched to a gene: 4. This CDR3 comprises 16 residues. CDR1 and CDR2 from the germline V gene are MNHEY and SMNVEV (reference sequence). Whole-study findings and limits: Alphabeta T cells residing in normal skin are also sequenced in scalp samples.

The sample's treatment: oral pan-JAK inhibitor, 5-10 mg twice daily. Researchers gathered lesional scalp punch biopsies and peripheral blood from patients with alopecia areata. As for this clone: Its target is not known.

The chain is built from TRBV27 and TRBJ2-1, with TRBD1 matching over 10 bases. The clonotype comes from a human donor with alopecia areata. This specimen consisted of CD8+ T cells sorted from blood, obtained at week 24, from a patient treated with tofacitinib. The CDR3, as DNA: TGTGCCAGCAGTTTATCTCCCGGGACAGGGGACAATGAGCAGTTCTTC. It translates to CASSLSPGTGDNEQFF.